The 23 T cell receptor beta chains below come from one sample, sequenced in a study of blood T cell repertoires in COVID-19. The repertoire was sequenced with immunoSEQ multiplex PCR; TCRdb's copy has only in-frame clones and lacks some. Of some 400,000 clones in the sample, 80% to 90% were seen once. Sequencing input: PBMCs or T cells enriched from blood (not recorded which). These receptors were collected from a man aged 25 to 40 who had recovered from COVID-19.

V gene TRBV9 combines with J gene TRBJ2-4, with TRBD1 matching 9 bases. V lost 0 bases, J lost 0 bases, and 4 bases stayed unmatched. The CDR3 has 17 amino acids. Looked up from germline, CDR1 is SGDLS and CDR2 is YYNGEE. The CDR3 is CASSVGDRDLAKNIQYF. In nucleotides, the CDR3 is TGTGCCAGCAGCGTAGGGGACAGGGATCTAGCCAAAAACATTCAGTACTTC. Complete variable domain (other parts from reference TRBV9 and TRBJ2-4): DSGVTQTPKHLITATGQRVTLRCSPRSGDLSVYWYQQSLDQGLQFLIQYYNGEERAKGNILERFSAQQFPDLHSELNLSSLELGDSALYFCASSVGDRDLAKNIQYFGAGTRLSVL.

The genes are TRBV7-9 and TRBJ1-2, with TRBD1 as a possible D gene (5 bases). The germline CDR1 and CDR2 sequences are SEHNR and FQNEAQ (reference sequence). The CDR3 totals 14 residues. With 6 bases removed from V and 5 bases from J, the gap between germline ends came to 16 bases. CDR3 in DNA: TGTGCCAGCAGTCATCCTTCAGGGTCATATGGCTACACCTTC. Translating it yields CASSHPSGSYGYTF.

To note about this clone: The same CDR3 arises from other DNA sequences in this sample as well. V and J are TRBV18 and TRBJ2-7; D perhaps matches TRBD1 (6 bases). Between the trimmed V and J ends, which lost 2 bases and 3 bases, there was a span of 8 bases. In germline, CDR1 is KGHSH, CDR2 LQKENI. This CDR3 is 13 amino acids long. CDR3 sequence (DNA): TGTGCCAGCTCACCAAAGGACAGCTACGAGCAGTACTTC. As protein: CASSPKDSYEQYF.

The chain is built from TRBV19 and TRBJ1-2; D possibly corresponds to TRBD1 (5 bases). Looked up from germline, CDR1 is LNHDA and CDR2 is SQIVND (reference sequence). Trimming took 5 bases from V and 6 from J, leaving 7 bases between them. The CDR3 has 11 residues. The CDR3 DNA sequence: TGTGCCAGTAGTCAGGGCAATGGCTACACCTTC. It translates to CASSQGNGYTF.

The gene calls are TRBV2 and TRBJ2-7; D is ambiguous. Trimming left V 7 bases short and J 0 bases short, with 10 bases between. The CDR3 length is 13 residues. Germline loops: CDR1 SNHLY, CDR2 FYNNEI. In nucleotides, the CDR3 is TGTGCCAGCACCCCAACTCTCTCCTACGAGCAGTACTTC. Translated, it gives CASTPTLSYEQYF.

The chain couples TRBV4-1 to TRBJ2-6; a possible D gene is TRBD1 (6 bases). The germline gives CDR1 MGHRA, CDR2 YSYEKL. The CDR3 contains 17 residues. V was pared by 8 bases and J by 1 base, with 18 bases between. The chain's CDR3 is CASAPGRGLSGANVLTF. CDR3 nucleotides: TGCGCCAGCGCCCCGGGCAGGGGATTATCTGGGGCCAACGTCCTGACTTTC.

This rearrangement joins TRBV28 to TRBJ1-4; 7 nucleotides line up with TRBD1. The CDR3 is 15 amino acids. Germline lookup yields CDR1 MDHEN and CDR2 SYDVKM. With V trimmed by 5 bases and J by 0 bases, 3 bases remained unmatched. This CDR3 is CASSEGGATNEKLFF. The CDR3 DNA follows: TGTGCCAGCAGTGAAGGGGGCGCAACTAATGAAAAACTGTTTTTT.

For the CDR3, the DNA is TGTGCCAGCAGCAAAGGGGGGGAAAGGCCCCAGCATTTT. This gives the protein CASSKGGERPQHF. J is TRBJ1-5 and V is TRBV2; possible D gene TRBD1, 6 bases. V shed 6 bases and J shed 9 bases, with 15 bases lying between them. The germline V gene encodes CDR1 SNHLY and CDR2 FYNNEI. The CDR3 has 13 amino acids.

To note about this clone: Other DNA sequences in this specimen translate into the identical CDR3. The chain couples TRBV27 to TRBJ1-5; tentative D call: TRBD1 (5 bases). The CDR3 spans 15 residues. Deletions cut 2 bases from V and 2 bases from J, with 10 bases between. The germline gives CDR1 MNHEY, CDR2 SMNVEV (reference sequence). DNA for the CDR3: TGTGCCAGCAGTTTACGCCGGGGGGGCAATCAGCCCCAGCATTTT. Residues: CASSLRRGGNQPQHF.

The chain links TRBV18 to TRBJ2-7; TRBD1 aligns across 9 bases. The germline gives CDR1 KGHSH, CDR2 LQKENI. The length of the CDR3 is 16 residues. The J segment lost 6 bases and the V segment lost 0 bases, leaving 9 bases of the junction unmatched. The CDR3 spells CASSPPPGQGVGEQYF. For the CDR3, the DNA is TGTGCCAGCTCACCACCCCCGGGACAGGGAGTAGGCGAGCAGTACTTC.

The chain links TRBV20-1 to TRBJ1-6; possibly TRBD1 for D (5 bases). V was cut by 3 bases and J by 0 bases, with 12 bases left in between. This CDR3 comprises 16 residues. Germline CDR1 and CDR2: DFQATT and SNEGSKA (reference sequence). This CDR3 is CSASSGQGSYNSPLHF. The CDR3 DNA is TGCAGTGCTAGTTCCGGTCAGGGCTCCTATAATTCACCCCTCCACTTT.

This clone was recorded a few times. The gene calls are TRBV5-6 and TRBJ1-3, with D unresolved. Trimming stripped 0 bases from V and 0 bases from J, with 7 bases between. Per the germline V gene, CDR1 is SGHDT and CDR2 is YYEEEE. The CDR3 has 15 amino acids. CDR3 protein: CASSLVQNSGNTIYF. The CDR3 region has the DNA TGTGCCAGCAGCTTGGTACAGAACTCTGGAAACACCATATATTTT. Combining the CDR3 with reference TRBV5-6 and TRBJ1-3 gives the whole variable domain DAGVTQSPTHLIKTRGQQVTLRCSPKSGHDTVSWYQQALGQGPQFIFQYYEEEERQRGNFPDRFSGHQFPNYSSELNVNALLLGDSALYLCASSLVQNSGNTIYFGEGSWLTVV.

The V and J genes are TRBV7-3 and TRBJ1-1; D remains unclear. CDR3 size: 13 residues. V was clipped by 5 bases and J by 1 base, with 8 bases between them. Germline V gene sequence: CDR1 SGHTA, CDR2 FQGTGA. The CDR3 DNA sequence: TGTGCCAGCAGCGGACTGAAGAACACTGAAGCTTTCTTT. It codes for CASSGLKNTEAFF.

For the CDR3, the DNA is TGCGCCAGCAGCCAAGTACTCGCGGGCCTCTCTGGAAACACCATATATTTT. As protein: CASSQVLAGLSGNTIYF. The chain uses TRBV4-1 and TRBJ1-3; D remains ambiguous. Trimming pared 1 base from V and 0 bases from J, leaving 13 bases between. The CDR3 runs 17 residues. The germline V gene has CDR1 MGHRA and CDR2 YSYEKL.

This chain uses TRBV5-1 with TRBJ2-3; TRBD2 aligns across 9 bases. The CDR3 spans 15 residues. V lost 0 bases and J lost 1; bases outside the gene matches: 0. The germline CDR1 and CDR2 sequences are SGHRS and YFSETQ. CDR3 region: CASSLGTSGTDTQYF. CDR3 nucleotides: TGCGCCAGCAGCTTGGGGACTAGCGGCACAGATACGCAGTATTTT.

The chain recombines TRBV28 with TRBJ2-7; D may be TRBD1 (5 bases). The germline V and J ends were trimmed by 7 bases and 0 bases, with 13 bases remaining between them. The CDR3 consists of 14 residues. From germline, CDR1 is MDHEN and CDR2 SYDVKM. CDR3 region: CASIPTESSYEQYF. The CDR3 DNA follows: TGTGCCAGCATTCCGACAGAATCCTCCTACGAGCAGTACTTC.

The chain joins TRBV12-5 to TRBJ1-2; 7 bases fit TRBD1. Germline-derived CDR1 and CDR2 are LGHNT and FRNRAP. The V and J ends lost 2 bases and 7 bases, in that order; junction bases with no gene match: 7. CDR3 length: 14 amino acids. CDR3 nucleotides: TGTGCTAGTGGTTTGATTAGGGGGCCGGGTGGCTACACCTTC. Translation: CASGLIRGPGGYTF.

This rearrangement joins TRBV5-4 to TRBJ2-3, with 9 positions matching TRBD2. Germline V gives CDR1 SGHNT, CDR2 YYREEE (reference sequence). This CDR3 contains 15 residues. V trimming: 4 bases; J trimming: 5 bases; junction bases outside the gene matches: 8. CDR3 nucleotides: TGTGCCAGCAGCACCCCTGGGCGGGGGGGAGATACGCAGTATTTT. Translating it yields CASSTPGRGGDTQYF.

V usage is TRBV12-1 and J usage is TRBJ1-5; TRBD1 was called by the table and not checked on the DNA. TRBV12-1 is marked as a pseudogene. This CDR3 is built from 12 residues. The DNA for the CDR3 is TGTGCCGGCCCCCGGACAGATCAGCCCCAGCATTTT. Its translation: CAGPRTDQPQHF.

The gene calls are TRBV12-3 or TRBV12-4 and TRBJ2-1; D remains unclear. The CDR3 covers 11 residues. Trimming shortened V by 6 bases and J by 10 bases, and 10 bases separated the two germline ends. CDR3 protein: CASSSQWEQFF. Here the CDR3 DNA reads TGTGCCAGCAGCTCCCAGTGGGAGCAGTTCTTC.

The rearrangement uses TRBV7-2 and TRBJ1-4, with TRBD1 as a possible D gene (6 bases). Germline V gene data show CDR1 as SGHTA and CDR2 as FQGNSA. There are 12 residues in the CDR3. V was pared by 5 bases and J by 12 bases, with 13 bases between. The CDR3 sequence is CASSLDSWELFF. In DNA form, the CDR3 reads TGTGCCAGCAGCCTGGACAGTTGGGAACTGTTTTTT.

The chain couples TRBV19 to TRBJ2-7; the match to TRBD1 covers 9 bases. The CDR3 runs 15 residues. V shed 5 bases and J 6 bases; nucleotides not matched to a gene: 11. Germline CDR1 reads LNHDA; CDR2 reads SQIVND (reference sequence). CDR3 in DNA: TGTGCCAGTAGTCTTTCCGGGACAGGGTCCCTCGAGCAGTACTTC. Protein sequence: CASSLSGTGSLEQYF. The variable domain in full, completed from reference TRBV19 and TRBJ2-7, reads DGGITQSPKYLFRKEGQNVTLSCEQNLNHDAMYWYRQDPGQGLRLIYYSQIVNDFQKGDIAEGYSVSREKKESFPLTVTSAQKNPTAFYLCASSLSGTGSLEQYFGPGTRLTVT.

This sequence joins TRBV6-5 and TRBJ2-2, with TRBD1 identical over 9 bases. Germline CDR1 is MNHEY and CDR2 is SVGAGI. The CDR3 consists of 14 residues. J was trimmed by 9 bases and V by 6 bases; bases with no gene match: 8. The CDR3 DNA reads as TGTGCCAGCAGACCTACAGGGGGCCTCTGGGAGCTGTTTTTT. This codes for CASRPTGGLWELFF.